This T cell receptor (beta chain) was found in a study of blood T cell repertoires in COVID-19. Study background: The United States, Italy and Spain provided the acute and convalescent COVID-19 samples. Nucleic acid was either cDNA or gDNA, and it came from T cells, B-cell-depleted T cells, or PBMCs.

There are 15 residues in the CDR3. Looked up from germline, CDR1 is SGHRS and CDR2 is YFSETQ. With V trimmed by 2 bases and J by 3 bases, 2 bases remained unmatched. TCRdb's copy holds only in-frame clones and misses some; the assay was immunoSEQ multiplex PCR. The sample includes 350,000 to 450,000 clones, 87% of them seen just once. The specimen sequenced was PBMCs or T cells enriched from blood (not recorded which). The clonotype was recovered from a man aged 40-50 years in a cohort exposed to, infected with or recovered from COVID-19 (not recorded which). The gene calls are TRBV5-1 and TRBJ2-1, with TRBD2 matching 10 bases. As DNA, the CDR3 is TGCGCCAGCAGCTTACTAGCGGGACACTACAATGAGCAGTTCTTC. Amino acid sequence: CASSLLAGHYNEQFF. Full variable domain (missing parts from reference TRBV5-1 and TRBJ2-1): KAGVTQTPRYLIKTRGQQVTLSCSPISGHRSVSWYQQTPGQGLQFLFEYFSETQRNKGNFPGRFSGRQFSNSRSEMNVSTLELGDSALYLCASSLLAGHYNEQFFGPGTRLTVL.